The rows below give T cell receptor beta chains drawn from one sample of a study of blood T cell repertoires in COVID-19. Clones were read by immunoSEQ multiplex PCR, and TCRdb kept only the in-frame ones, dropping some. Found here are 150,000 to 200,000 clones, about four fifths of them singletons; the top ten hold less than 4%. The sequenced sample consisted of PBMCs or T cells enriched from blood (not recorded which). These receptors were taken from a woman aged 55-75 years who had recovered from COVID-19. CDR3s include the opening cysteine and the closing phenylalanine or tryptophan. D genes are given only for firm matches. Clone size, where shown, is once, few, many, or a class for clones that have expanded.

D gene: -
J gene: TRBJ1-2
V gene: TRBV18
clone size: once
CDR3 protein: CASSPVQATDYTF
CDR3 DNA: TGTGCCAGCTCACCAGTACAGGCAACGGACTACACCTTC

D gene: -
J gene: TRBJ1-5
V gene: TRBV19
clone size: -
CDR3 protein: CASSFTAAQPQHF
CDR3 DNA: TGTGCCAGTAGTTTTACAGCGGCTCAGCCCCAGCATTTT

D gene: -
J gene: TRBJ1-4
V gene: TRBV6-5
clone size: -
CDR3 protein: CASSSSMRHNEKLFF
CDR3 DNA: TGTGCCAGCAGCTCGTCAATGAGGCATAATGAAAAACTGTTTTTT

D gene: -
J gene: TRBJ1-2
V gene: TRBV6-5
clone size: -
CDR3 protein: CASSYSRGRPNYGYTF
CDR3 DNA: TGTGCCAGCAGTTACTCTCGCGGTAGACCTAACTATGGCTACACCTTC

D gene: -
J gene: TRBJ2-2
V gene: TRBV5-4
clone size: few
CDR3 protein: CASSLVASGTGELFF
CDR3 DNA: TGTGCCAGCAGCTTGGTCGCTTCGGGGACCGGGGAGCTGTTTTTT

D gene: -
J gene: TRBJ1-2
V gene: TRBV7-9
clone size: -
CDR3 protein: CASSSGDLYGYTF
CDR3 DNA: TGTGCCAGCAGCTCCGGGGATCTCTATGGCTACACCTTC

D gene: TRBD1
J gene: TRBJ2-3
V gene: TRBV12-3/TRBV12-4
clone size: -
CDR3 protein: CASSRLRGDTQYF
CDR3 DNA: TGTGCCAGCAGTCGACTCAGGGGGGATACGCAGTATTTT

D gene: -
J gene: TRBJ2-3
V gene: TRBV18
clone size: -
CDR3 protein: CASSPQGGTDTQYF
CDR3 DNA: TGTGCCAGCTCACCACAGGGGGGCACAGATACGCAGTATTTT

D gene: TRBD1
J gene: TRBJ2-5
V gene: TRBV4-1
clone size: -
CDR3 protein: CASSQGQGRETQYF
CDR3 DNA: TGCGCCAGCAGCCAAGGACAGGGGAGAGAGACCCAGTACTTC

D gene: -
J gene: TRBJ2-6
V gene: TRBV10-3
clone size: -
CDR3 protein: CAVLGGAGANVLTF
CDR3 DNA: TGTGCCGTCCTCGGAGGGGCTGGGGCCAACGTCCTGACTTTC

D gene: -
J gene: TRBJ2-3
V gene: TRBV5-3
clone size: -
CDR3 protein: CARSLSRRLFPDTQYF
CDR3 DNA: TGTGCCAGAAGCTTGTCACGGCGGTTGTTCCCAGATACGCAGTATTTT

D gene: TRBD1
J gene: TRBJ1-2
V gene: TRBV2
clone size: once
CDR3 protein: CASRTGQGYGYTF
CDR3 DNA: TGTGCCAGCAGGACGGGACAGGGATATGGCTACACCTTC

D gene: TRBD2
J gene: TRBJ2-1
V gene: TRBV7-8
clone size: -
CDR3 protein: CASSLSPSGGLYNEQFF
CDR3 DNA: TGTGCCAGCAGCTTATCACCTAGCGGGGGCCTCTACAATGAGCAGTTCTTC

D gene: -
J gene: TRBJ2-7
V gene: TRBV5-1
clone size: -
CDR3 protein: CASSPRPEDYEQYF
CDR3 DNA: TGCGCCAGCAGCCCAAGGCCGGAGGACTACGAGCAGTACTTC

D gene: -
J gene: TRBJ1-1
V gene: TRBV3-1/TRBV3-2
clone size: -
CDR3 protein: CASSQDNGNTEAFF
CDR3 DNA: TGTGCCAGCAGCCAAGACAACGGGAACACTGAAGCTTTCTTT

D gene: -
J gene: TRBJ2-1
V gene: TRBV11-3
clone size: -
CDR3 protein: CASSLDAGEQFF
CDR3 DNA: TGTGCCAGCAGCTTAGATGCGGGTGAGCAGTTCTTC

D gene: TRBD1
J gene: TRBJ1-3
V gene: TRBV15
clone size: -
CDR3 protein: CATSRAGDRVPGNTIYF
CDR3 DNA: TGTGCCACCAGCAGAGCGGGGGACAGGGTGCCTGGAAACACCATATATTTT

D gene: -
J gene: TRBJ1-3
V gene: TRBV6-5
clone size: -
CDR3 protein: CASSQGYYGNTIYF
CDR3 DNA: TGTGCCAGCAGCCAGGGATATTATGGAAACACCATATATTTT

D gene: TRBD1
J gene: TRBJ2-7
V gene: TRBV7-3
clone size: -
CDR3 protein: CASSLKGQSVSSYEQYF
CDR3 DNA: TGTGCCAGCAGCTTAAAGGGACAGTCGGTCAGCTCCTACGAGCAGTACTTC

D gene: -
J gene: TRBJ1-5
V gene: TRBV24-1
clone size: -
CDR3 protein: CATSAGNQPQHF
CDR3 DNA: TGTGCCACCTCAGCAGGGAATCAGCCCCAGCATTTT

D gene: -
J gene: TRBJ1-2
V gene: TRBV5-8
clone size: -
CDR3 protein: CASSLDSSNYGYTF
CDR3 DNA: TGTGCCAGCAGCTTGGACAGTTCGAACTATGGCTACACCTTC

D gene: -
J gene: TRBJ2-5
V gene: TRBV30
clone size: -
CDR3 protein: CAWSVWGEETQYF
CDR3 DNA: TGTGCCTGGAGTGTATGGGGCGAGGAGACCCAGTACTTC

D gene: -
J gene: TRBJ1-1
V gene: TRBV14
clone size: -
CDR3 protein: CASSQDQGMVNTEAFF
CDR3 DNA: TGTGCCAGCAGCCAAGATCAGGGTATGGTGAACACTGAAGCTTTCTTT

D gene: TRBD2
J gene: TRBJ2-5
V gene: TRBV18
clone size: -
CDR3 protein: CASSPPSGGVRETQYF
CDR3 DNA: TGTGCCAGCTCACCACCTAGCGGGGGAGTAAGGGAGACCCAGTACTTC

D gene: TRBD1
J gene: TRBJ2-1
V gene: TRBV6-4
clone size: -
CDR3 protein: CASGADRGHNEQFF
CDR3 DNA: TGTGCCAGCGGGGCAGACAGGGGCCACAATGAGCAGTTCTTC

D gene: -
J gene: TRBJ1-1
V gene: TRBV19
clone size: -
CDR3 protein: CASSLGRNTEAFF
CDR3 DNA: TGTGCCAGTAGTTTAGGTCGGAACACTGAAGCTTTCTTT

D gene: -
J gene: TRBJ1-4
V gene: TRBV2
clone size: once
CDR3 protein: CATRPATNEKLFF
CDR3 DNA: TGTGCCACTAGACCAGCAACTAATGAAAAACTGTTTTTT

D gene: -
J gene: TRBJ1-1
V gene: TRBV11-3
clone size: once
CDR3 protein: CASSLTRNTEAFF
CDR3 DNA: TGTGCCAGCAGCTTAACTCGGAACACTGAAGCTTTCTTT

D gene: TRBD1
J gene: TRBJ1-6
V gene: TRBV20-1
clone size: -
CDR3 protein: CSASDGLTGASSPLHF
CDR3 DNA: TGCAGTGCTAGTGATGGCCTAACAGGGGCGAGTTCACCCCTCCACTTT

D gene: TRBD1
J gene: TRBJ1-1
V gene: TRBV4-2
clone size: -
CDR3 protein: CASSQGDRADTEAFF
CDR3 DNA: TGTGCCAGCAGCCAGGGCGACAGGGCCGACACTGAAGCTTTCTTT

D gene: TRBD1
J gene: TRBJ2-6
V gene: TRBV7-2
clone size: -
CDR3 protein: CASSGRTGPTSGANVLTF
CDR3 DNA: TGTGCCAGCAGCGGTAGGACAGGGCCCACTTCTGGGGCCAACGTCCTGACTTTC

D gene: TRBD1
J gene: TRBJ1-5
V gene: TRBV6-1
clone size: few
CDR3 protein: CASSGPLDRANQPQHF
CDR3 DNA: TGTGCCAGCAGTGGCCCCCTGGACAGGGCTAATCAGCCCCAGCATTTT

D gene: -
J gene: TRBJ2-7
V gene: TRBV27
clone size: -
CDR3 protein: CASTSPGNTYEQYF
CDR3 DNA: TGTGCCAGCACATCGCCAGGGAATACCTACGAGCAGTACTTC

D gene: -
J gene: TRBJ2-3
V gene: TRBV21-1
clone size: -
CDR3 protein: CASPKTSSADTQYF
CDR3 DNA: TGTGCCAGCCCAAAGACTAGCTCCGCAGATACGCAGTATTTT

D gene: -
J gene: TRBJ1-4
V gene: TRBV30
clone size: few
CDR3 protein: CAWSGRGEKLFF
CDR3 DNA: TGTGCCTGGAGCGGGAGGGGGGAAAAACTGTTTTTT

D gene: TRBD1
J gene: TRBJ1-5
V gene: TRBV10-1
clone size: -
CDR3 protein: CASSETDRGNHYSNQPQHF
CDR3 DNA: TGCGCCAGCAGTGAGACCGACAGGGGGAATCATTATAGCAATCAGCCCCAGCATTTT

D gene: -
J gene: TRBJ2-2
V gene: TRBV11-1
clone size: -
CDR3 protein: CASSQSENTGELFF
CDR3 DNA: TGTGCCAGCAGCCAGAGCGAGAACACCGGGGAGCTGTTTTTT

D gene: -
J gene: TRBJ2-5
V gene: TRBV18
clone size: -
CDR3 protein: CASSPNSQETQYF
CDR3 DNA: TGTGCCAGCTCACCTAACAGCCAAGAGACCCAGTACTTC

D gene: -
J gene: TRBJ2-2
V gene: TRBV24-1
clone size: -
CDR3 protein: CATSDWANTGELFF
CDR3 DNA: TGTGCCACCAGTGATTGGGCAAACACCGGGGAGCTGTTTTTT

D gene: TRBD1
J gene: TRBJ2-4
V gene: TRBV5-1
clone size: -
CDR3 protein: CASSLEGGALRNIQYF
CDR3 DNA: TGCGCCAGCAGCTTGGAAGGGGGCGCCTTGAGAAACATTCAGTACTTC

D gene: TRBD1
J gene: TRBJ1-5
V gene: TRBV9
clone size: -
CDR3 protein: CASSARTGYQPQHF
CDR3 DNA: TGTGCCAGCAGCGCCCGGACAGGGTACCAGCCCCAGCATTTT

D gene: TRBD1
J gene: TRBJ2-7
V gene: TRBV14
clone size: few
CDR3 protein: CASSRDRGLREQYF
CDR3 DNA: TGTGCCAGCAGCCGGGACAGGGGGCTACGGGAGCAGTACTTC

D gene: -
J gene: TRBJ2-1
V gene: TRBV7-2
clone size: -
CDR3 protein: CASSLGLAGGSNEQFF
CDR3 DNA: TGTGCCAGCAGCCTCGGACTAGCAGGGGGTTCGAATGAGCAGTTCTTC

D gene: TRBD1
J gene: TRBJ1-6
V gene: TRBV18
clone size: -
CDR3 protein: CASSPPGQGNSPLHF
CDR3 DNA: TGTGCCAGCTCACCCCCGGGACAGGGGAATTCACCCCTCCACTTT

D gene: -
J gene: TRBJ2-1
V gene: TRBV5-1
clone size: -
CDR3 protein: CASYAGDSYNEQFF
CDR3 DNA: TGCGCCAGCTACGCAGGGGATTCCTACAATGAGCAGTTCTTC

D gene: TRBD2
J gene: TRBJ2-5
V gene: TRBV4-2
clone size: -
CDR3 protein: CASSRRLAGGTRETQYF
CDR3 DNA: TGTGCCAGCAGCCGTCGACTAGCGGGGGGCACGCGAGAGACCCAGTACTTC

D gene: -
J gene: TRBJ1-5
V gene: TRBV3-1/TRBV3-2
clone size: -
CDR3 protein: CASSQAGGNDNQPQHF
CDR3 DNA: TGTGCCAGCAGCCAAGCGGGGGGGAACGACAATCAGCCCCAGCATTTT

D gene: -
J gene: TRBJ2-1
V gene: TRBV5-1
clone size: -
CDR3 protein: CASSVGSNNEQFF
CDR3 DNA: TGCGCCAGCAGCGTCGGGTCTAACAATGAGCAGTTCTTC

D gene: -
J gene: TRBJ2-7
V gene: TRBV4-2
clone size: -
CDR3 protein: CASSGTGYEQYF
CDR3 DNA: TGTGCCAGCAGCGGAACGGGTTACGAGCAGTACTTC

D gene: -
J gene: TRBJ2-7
V gene: TRBV9
clone size: -
CDR3 protein: CASSVKGDFYEQYF
CDR3 DNA: TGTGCCAGCAGCGTAAAAGGGGACTTCTACGAGCAGTACTTC

D gene: TRBD1
J gene: TRBJ1-3
V gene: TRBV10-3
clone size: -
CDR3 protein: CAISELAVGQGSVGSGNTIYF
CDR3 DNA: TGTGCCATCAGTGAGTTGGCGGTGGGACAGGGGTCGGTGGGCTCTGGAAACACCATATATTTT

D gene: -
J gene: TRBJ1-5
V gene: TRBV6-1
clone size: few
CDR3 protein: CASSDRFENQPQHF
CDR3 DNA: TGTGCCAGCAGTGATCGGTTTGAAAATCAGCCCCAGCATTTT

D gene: -
J gene: TRBJ2-1
V gene: TRBV5-1
clone size: -
CDR3 protein: CASSLGLVSDEQFF
CDR3 DNA: TGCGCCAGCAGCTTGGGACTAGTATCAGATGAGCAGTTCTTC

D gene: -
J gene: TRBJ1-2
V gene: TRBV6-1
clone size: -
CDR3 protein: CASSERGWNMGYTF
CDR3 DNA: TGTGCCAGCAGTGAACGGGGTTGGAACATGGGCTACACCTTC